Following are 29 T cell receptor beta chains from one sample sequenced in a study of technical replicates of blood from a few donors. Profiling relied on immunoSEQ multiplex PCR, and the TCRdb table lists in-frame clones only, not all of them. The data show some 77,000 clones, 85% to 95% seen once. The sample consisted of T cells isolated from PBMCs. The receptors stem from a human donor in good health.

J is TRBJ2-7 and V is TRBV15, with 11 bases that match TRBD1. The V gene's germline CDR1 is LNHNV and CDR2 YYDKDF (reference sequence). The CDR3 totals 16 residues. With 3 bases clipped from V and 4 bases from J, the junction kept 8 bases outside the gene matches. CDR3 amino acids: CATSSPRDRGTYEQYF. The CDR3 region has the DNA TGTGCCACCAGCAGCCCGAGGGACAGGGGGACTTACGAGCAGTACTTC.

The CDR3 region has the DNA TGCGCCAGCAGCCAAGCCGACAGGAGCACAGATACGCAGTATTTT. Amino acids: CASSQADRSTDTQYF. The rearrangement joins TRBV4-1 to TRBJ2-3, with D possibly matching TRBD1 (6 bases). CDR1 is MGHRA and CDR2 is YSYEKL in the germline V gene. Trimming left V 1 base short and J 0 bases short, with 8 bases between. The CDR3 loop spans 15 amino acids.

Worth noting for this clone: This may come from a read error, since a much larger clone is one base off. The sample contains more than one DNA sequence encoding this CDR3. The rearrangement joins TRBV6-1 to TRBJ2-3; 11 bases line up with TRBD2. Germline V gene sequence: CDR1 MNHNS, CDR2 SASEGT. Germline trimming cut 2 bases from V and 4 bases from J; bases unmatched to any gene: 2. The CDR3 spans 15 residues. CDR3: CASSELAGGPDTQYF. The CDR3 nucleotides read TGTGCCAGCAGTGAATTAGCGGGAGGGCCAGATACGCAGTATTTT.

The J gene is TRBJ1-5, the V gene TRBV6-6; D perhaps matches TRBD1 (5 bases). V gave up 8 bases and J gave up 3 bases, with 14 bases separating them. Germline CDR1 is MNHNY and CDR2 is SVGAGI (reference sequence). CDR3 length equals 14 residues. The CDR3 bases are TGTGCCAGCGCTCCGGCAGGGAACAATCAGCCCCAGCATTTT. Translating it yields CASAPAGNNQPQHF.

This chain joins TRBV15 and TRBJ1-4; 9 bases are a match to TRBD1. CDR3 length: 17 amino acids. V gave up 3 bases and J gave up 1 base; unmatched junction bases: 6. CDR1 is LNHNV and CDR2 is YYDKDF in the germline V gene (reference sequence). Here the CDR3 reads CATSRIGTGKTNEKLFF. The CDR3 region has the DNA TGTGCCACCAGCAGGATAGGGACAGGGAAAACTAATGAAAAACTGTTTTTT.

The chain links TRBV10-1 to TRBJ2-3, with TRBD2 matching 11 bases. CDR1 WNHNN and CDR2 SYGVQD come from the germline V gene (reference sequence). The V segment lost 6 bases and the J segment 1 base; nucleotides outside the gene matches: 3. This CDR3 is 15 amino acids long. CDR3 protein: CASRWGLAGTDTQYF. DNA for the CDR3: TGCGCCAGCAGATGGGGACTAGCGGGCACAGATACGCAGTATTTT.

V gene TRBV2 combines with J gene TRBJ1-1; D uncertain. Germline CDR1 is SNHLY and CDR2 is FYNNEI. The CDR3 is 11 residues long. V shed 5 bases and J shed 11 bases, with 12 bases lying between them. The CDR3 loop reads CASSSEANAFF. The CDR3 DNA reads as TGTGCCAGCAGTTCTGAGGCCAACGCTTTCTTT.

The chain joins TRBV27 to TRBJ2-7; 8 bases match TRBD1. CDR3 length: 14 amino acids. V lost 8 bases, J lost 3 bases, and 9 bases stayed unmatched. Germline-derived CDR1 and CDR2 are MNHEY and SMNVEV (reference sequence). DNA for the CDR3: TGTGCCAGCGGACAGGGAGTCCTAAACTACGAGCAGTACTTC. Its protein is CASGQGVLNYEQYF.

The genes are TRBV6-1 and TRBJ2-7; 9 nucleotides line up with TRBD1. The V gene's germline CDR1 is MNHNS and CDR2 SASEGT. The CDR3 runs to 16 residues. After removal of 0 bases from V and 2 bases from J, the junction contained 5 bases not matched to a gene. As DNA, the CDR3 is TGTGCCAGCAGTGAAGCGACAGGGGGTGCTACCTACGAGCAGTACTTC. Translated: CASSEATGGATYEQYF.

This clone was seen just once. This chain joins TRBV29-1 and TRBJ2-1; 7 nucleotides match TRBD1. This CDR3 is built from 12 residues. J lost 3 bases, V lost 7 bases, and 3 bases had no gene match. Germline loops: CDR1 SQVTM, CDR2 ANQGSEA. The CDR3 loop is CSAGQDYNEQFF. The CDR3 DNA reads as TGCAGCGCTGGACAGGACTACAATGAGCAGTTCTTC.

The V call is TRBV25-1, the J call TRBJ2-7, with 10 bases lining up with TRBD2. V trimming: 1 base; J trimming: 4 bases; junction bases outside the gene matches: 4. This CDR3 is built from 15 residues. Germline-derived CDR1 and CDR2 are MGHDK and SYGVNS. The CDR3 region is CASSEWTSGSYEQYF. CDR3 sequence (DNA): TGTGCCAGCAGTGAATGGACTAGCGGAAGTTACGAGCAGTACTTC.

The J gene is TRBJ2-5, the V gene TRBV9; D ambiguous. The CDR3 is made up of 13 amino acids. The germline V gene encodes CDR1 SGDLS and CDR2 YYNGEE. V lost 0 bases and J 1 base, leaving 4 bases between the germline ends. The CDR3, as DNA: TGTGCCAGCAGCGTAGCCGGCCAAGAGACCCAGTACTTC. Translated: CASSVAGQETQYF.

The chain couples TRBV6-1 to TRBJ2-5, with D possibly TRBD2 on 6 matching bases. V gave up 2 bases and J gave up 5 bases, with 18 bases separating them. CDR1 and CDR2 from the germline V gene are MNHNS and SASEGT. This CDR3 is built from 16 residues. The CDR3 DNA sequence: TGTGCCAGCAGTGAATTCTCTAGCGCCTCTGGGGAGACCCAGTACTTC. Translation gives CASSEFSSASGETQYF.

The V call is TRBV6-5, the J call TRBJ1-2, with 9 bases lining up with TRBD1. V lost 4 bases to trimming and J lost 4 bases; unmatched junction nucleotides: 7. This CDR3 comprises 15 residues. Per the germline V gene, CDR1 is MNHEY and CDR2 is SVGAGI. CDR3 bases: TGTGCCAGCAGTTTTCCGGGACAGGGCTTCTATGGCTACACCTTC. Translated, it gives CASSFPGQGFYGYTF.

The chain couples TRBV19 to TRBJ2-7; perhaps TRBD1 as D (5 bases). CDR1 and CDR2 (germline): LNHDA, SQIVND (reference sequence). V was trimmed by 6 bases and J by 3 bases, leaving 6 bases between them. The CDR3 covers 11 residues. The CDR3 nucleotides read TGTGCCAGTAGAGGGGACTACGAGCAGTACTTC. Its protein is CASRGDYEQYF. Supplemented by reference TRBV19 and TRBJ2-7, the full variable domain reads DGGITQSPKYLFRKEGQNVTLSCEQNLNHDAMYWYRQDPGQGLRLIYYSQIVNDFQKGDIAEGYSVSREKKESFPLTVTSAQKNPTAFYLCASRGDYEQYFGPGTRLTVT.

The rearrangement uses TRBV5-1 and TRBJ1-1, with unresolved D. The CDR3 is made up of 14 amino acids. The germline CDR1 and CDR2 sequences are SGHRS and YFSETQ. V was pared by 4 bases and J by 8 bases, with 18 bases between. DNA of the CDR3: TGCGCCAGCAGCCTGAACCAGATTAACAAAGAAGCTTTCTTT. Residues: CASSLNQINKEAFF.

This rearrangement joins TRBV15 to TRBJ2-5; 12 nucleotides line up with TRBD2. From germline, CDR1 is LNHNV and CDR2 YYDKDF (reference sequence). The CDR3 sequence is 16 residues long. Trimming removed 3 bases from V and 5 bases from J; junction bases left unmatched: 7. DNA for the CDR3: TGTGCCACCAGCAGCCCGACTAGCGGGAGACGGGAGACCCAGTACTTC. Translating gives CATSSPTSGRRETQYF.

A single count supports this clone. The chain recombines TRBV5-4 with TRBJ2-3; perhaps TRBD1 as D (5 bases). CDR3 length equals 14 residues. Trimming pared 3 bases from V and 3 bases from J, leaving 11 bases between. The germline gives CDR1 SGHNT, CDR2 YYREEE (reference sequence). CDR3 protein: CASSYWQGTDTQYF. In nucleotides, the CDR3 is TGTGCCAGCAGCTATTGGCAGGGAACAGATACGCAGTATTTT.

The chain uses TRBV19 and TRBJ1-5, with 9 nucleotides matching TRBD1. The length of the CDR3 is 15 residues. Germline V gene lookup returns CDR1 LNHDA and CDR2 SQIVND (reference sequence). V lost 6 bases and J lost 2; bases outside the gene matches: 5. CDR3 region: CASRRDREGNQPQHF. The CDR3 DNA reads as TGTGCCAGTAGAAGGGACAGGGAGGGCAATCAGCCCCAGCATTTT.

This chain joins TRBV27 and TRBJ1-5, with D uncertain. Trimming pared 2 bases from V and 0 bases from J, leaving 8 bases between. This CDR3 spans 15 amino acids. The germline CDR1 and CDR2 sequences are MNHEY and SMNVEV (reference sequence). For the CDR3, the DNA is TGTGCCAGCAGTTTAGGAGGGTATAGCAATCAGCCCCAGCATTTT. Its translation: CASSLGGYSNQPQHF.

The gene calls are TRBV7-9 and TRBJ2-1; no clear D. Germline V gene lookup returns CDR1 SEHNR and CDR2 FQNEAQ (reference sequence). V gave up 3 bases and J gave up 8 bases, with 8 bases separating them. The CDR3 contains 12 residues. CDR3 sequence (DNA): TGTGCCAGCAGCTTGTCGGAGTATGAGCAGTTCTTC. Residues: CASSLSEYEQFF.

The J gene is TRBJ2-7, the V gene TRBV4-3; 7 bases line up with TRBD1. Germline trimming cut 4 bases from V and 5 bases from J; bases unmatched to any gene: 11. The germline V gene encodes CDR1 LGHNA and CDR2 YSLEER. CDR3 size: 15 residues. CDR3 nucleotide sequence: TGCGCCAGCAGCCCGGTTGCCCAGACAGGGAACGAGCAGTACTTC. Translating it yields CASSPVAQTGNEQYF.

The rearrangement links TRBV18 to TRBJ2-3; 8 nucleotides line up with TRBD1. This CDR3 is built from 16 residues. The J segment lost 5 bases and the V segment lost 1 base, leaving 8 bases of the junction unmatched. Germline-derived CDR1 and CDR2 are KGHSH and LQKENI. The CDR3 spells CASSPLSQGARDTQYF. CDR3 coding DNA: TGTGCCAGCTCACCACTCTCTCAGGGGGCCAGAGATACGCAGTATTTT.

V is TRBV2 and J is TRBJ2-2; possibly TRBD1 for D (6 bases). CDR3 length: 14 residues. CDR1 is SNHLY and CDR2 is FYNNEI in the germline V gene. V was clipped by 5 bases and J by 7 bases, with 14 bases between them. The DNA of the CDR3 is TGTGCCAGCAGTCAAAACAGGGTTGGCGGGGAGCTGTTTTTT. It yields the protein CASSQNRVGGELFF. Full variable domain (rest looked up from reference TRBV2 and TRBJ2-2): EPEVTQTPSHQVTQMGQEVILRCVPISNHLYFYWYRQILGQKVEFLVSFYNNEISEKSEIFDDQFSVERPDGSNFTLKIRSTKLEDSAMYFCASSQNRVGGELFFGEGSRLTVL.

J is TRBJ1-5 and V is TRBV28; 9 bases match TRBD1. The CDR3 covers 17 residues. Germline CDR1 reads MDHEN; CDR2 reads SYDVKM. V shed 5 bases, J shed 6 bases, and the junction held 14 bases outside the gene matches. CDR3 in amino acids: CASSETGTGRLSQPQHF. As DNA, the CDR3 is TGTGCCAGCAGTGAAACCGGGACAGGGAGGCTCAGTCAGCCCCAGCATTTT.

V usage is TRBV19 and J usage is TRBJ2-2, with 9 nucleotides matching TRBD1. The length of the CDR3 is 14 residues. Germline CDR1 reads LNHDA; CDR2 reads SQIVND (reference sequence). The V gene end was trimmed by 6 bases and the J gene end by 4 bases; junction bases not matched to a gene: 3. The CDR3 is CASRRQGVTGELFF. The CDR3 nucleotides read TGTGCCAGTAGACGACAGGGGGTCACCGGGGAGCTGTTTTTT.

The V and J genes are TRBV6-5 and TRBJ2-1; no firm D call. The germline CDR1 and CDR2 sequences are MNHEY and SVGAGI. This CDR3 comprises 12 residues. Trimming cost V 0 bases and J 5 bases, with 2 bases left between them. CDR3 in amino acids: CASSYSNNEQFF. The CDR3 DNA reads TGTGCCAGCAGTTACTCTAACAATGAGCAGTTCTTC.

This chain connects TRBV28 to TRBJ2-7; 12 nucleotides agree with TRBD2. The CDR3 consists of 14 residues. J gave up 1 base and V 7 bases, and 2 bases lay outside the gene matches. From germline, CDR1 is MDHEN and CDR2 SYDVKM. CDR3 sequence (DNA): TGTGCCAGCACCCTAGCGGGAGGGTCCTACGAGCAGTACTTC. As protein: CASTLAGGSYEQYF.

V gene TRBV29-1 combines with J gene TRBJ2-7; D is perhaps TRBD1 (6 bases). The length of the CDR3 is 12 residues. Germline values: CDR1 SQVTM, CDR2 ANQGSEA. The V and J ends lost 5 bases and 0 bases respectively, with 8 bases between them. CDR3 loop: CSVRQASYEQYF. The CDR3 region has the DNA TGCAGCGTTCGACAGGCCTCCTACGAGCAGTACTTC.